This is a list of T cell receptor beta chains from one sample in a study of OX40 agonist ivuxolimab in advanced cancers. Clones were read by immunoSEQ multiplex PCR, and TCRdb kept only the in-frame ones, dropping some. The profile shows tens of thousands of clones, roughly four fifths of them singletons. The sample consisted of CD4+ or CD8+ T cells sorted from blood, taken in a trial of the OX40 agonist ivuxolimab. All receptors derive from an adult with an advanced solid tumor such as melanoma, head and neck, liver or kidney cancer. CDR3s include the opening cysteine and the closing phenylalanine or tryptophan. D genes are given only for firm matches. The size field is filled for only some rows; it gives once, few, many or a size class.

size: -; D: -; V: TRBV10-3; J: TRBJ1-2; CDR3: CAISELMVQGQTPYGYTF; DNA: TGTGCCATCAGTGAGCTCATGGTACAGGGCCAAACCCCCTATGGCTACACCTTC
size: -; D: -; V: TRBV30; J: TRBJ1-5; CDR3: CAWSKGGGQPQHF; DNA: TGTGCCTGGAGTAAGGGGGGCGGCCAGCCCCAGCATTTT
size: -; D: TRBD2; V: TRBV7-8; J: TRBJ2-5; CDR3: CASSLLAGGPGETQYF; DNA: TGTGCCAGCAGCTTGCTAGCGGGAGGGCCGGGGGAGACCCAGTACTTC
size: -; D: -; V: TRBV5-6; J: TRBJ2-7; CDR3: CASSLLRRRVGSYEQYF; DNA: TGTGCCAGCAGCTTACTAAGGAGGCGGGTTGGTTCCTACGAGCAGTACTTC
size: -; D: -; V: TRBV5-1; J: TRBJ1-1; CDR3: CASSLELNTEAFF; DNA: TGCGCCAGCAGCTTGGAATTGAACACTGAAGCTTTCTTT
size: few; D: -; V: TRBV30; J: TRBJ1-6; CDR3: CAWSGQPDSPLHF; DNA: TGTGCCTGGAGTGGACAGCCAGATTCACCCCTCCACTTT
size: -; D: -; V: TRBV6-5; J: TRBJ2-3; CDR3: CASKTTGGPTDTQYF; DNA: TGTGCCAGCAAAACGACCGGGGGGCCTACAGATACGCAGTATTTT
size: -; D: -; V: TRBV10-3; J: TRBJ1-2; CDR3: CAISEIRPYGYTF; DNA: TGTGCCATCAGTGAGATAAGACCTTATGGCTACACCTTC
size: -; D: -; V: TRBV28; J: TRBJ2-5; CDR3: CASSLSRVQETQYF; DNA: TGTGCCAGCAGTTTGTCTAGGGTCCAAGAGACCCAGTACTTC
size: -; D: -; V: TRBV4-2; J: TRBJ2-1; CDR3: CASSQEGSGSPSSYNEQFF; DNA: TGTGCCAGCAGCCAAGAAGGGTCTGGTAGCCCGAGCTCCTACAATGAGCAGTTCTTC
size: -; D: -; V: TRBV5-6; J: TRBJ2-6; CDR3: CASSLNSNSGANVLTF; DNA: TGTGCCAGCAGCTTGAACAGTAACTCTGGGGCCAACGTCCTGACTTTC
size: -; D: -; V: TRBV5-1; J: TRBJ2-2; CDR3: CASSMGATGELFF; DNA: TGCGCCAGCAGCATGGGGGCTACCGGGGAGCTGTTTTTT
size: -; D: -; V: TRBV4-1; J: TRBJ1-4; CDR3: CASSQARDKPTEKLFF; DNA: TGCGCCAGCAGCCAAGCCCGGGATAAGCCAACTGAAAAACTGTTTTTT
size: -; D: TRBD2; V: TRBV23-1; J: TRBJ2-5; CDR3: CASSQSRTSSPEETQYF; DNA: TGCGCCAGCAGTCAATCACGGACTAGCTCCCCGGAGGAGACCCAGTACTTC
size: -; D: -; V: TRBV29-1; J: TRBJ2-3; CDR3: CSVVRGTDTQYF; DNA: TGCAGCGTTGTTAGGGGAACAGATACGCAGTATTTT
size: -; D: -; V: TRBV9; J: TRBJ2-7; CDR3: CASSVEADGTYEQYF; DNA: TGTGCCAGCAGCGTAGAAGCGGACGGTACCTACGAGCAGTACTTC
size: -; D: TRBD2; V: TRBV29-1; J: TRBJ2-7; CDR3: CSGAIAGDYEQYF; DNA: TGCAGCGGGGCCATAGCGGGAGACTACGAGCAGTACTTC
size: few; D: -; V: TRBV2; J: TRBJ2-1; CDR3: CASTSRGGDNEQFF; DNA: TGTGCCAGCACCTCGAGGGGGGGGGACAATGAGCAGTTCTTC
size: -; D: -; V: TRBV6-1; J: TRBJ1-5; CDR3: CASSERISNQPQHF; DNA: TGTGCCAGCAGTGAACGAATCAGCAATCAGCCCCAGCATTTT
size: -; D: TRBD1; V: TRBV10-3; J: TRBJ2-6; CDR3: CATWTGDNSGANVLTF; DNA: TGTGCCACCTGGACAGGGGACAACTCTGGGGCCAACGTCCTGACTTTC
size: -; D: -; V: TRBV4-1; J: TRBJ1-2; CDR3: CASSPARPGPGYTF; DNA: TGCGCCAGCAGCCCCGCCCGACCCGGGCCCGGCTACACCTTC
size: -; D: -; V: TRBV29-1; J: TRBJ2-7; CDR3: CSVDSTRGPSHEQYF; DNA: TGCAGCGTTGATAGTACTAGGGGACCTAGCCACGAGCAGTACTTC
size: -; D: -; V: TRBV6-1; J: TRBJ1-1; CDR3: CASSEGGLQGTEAFF; DNA: TGTGCCAGCAGTGAAGGGGGGCTCCAGGGCACTGAAGCTTTCTTT
size: -; D: -; V: TRBV6-5; J: TRBJ1-3; CDR3: CASTTGSGNTIYF; DNA: TGTGCCAGCACCACAGGCTCTGGAAACACCATATATTTT
size: -; D: -; V: TRBV2; J: TRBJ2-3; CDR3: CASSEYLVSTDTQYF; DNA: TGTGCCAGCAGTGAATACCTTGTAAGCACAGATACGCAGTATTTT
size: -; D: TRBD1; V: TRBV7-9; J: TRBJ2-3; CDR3: CASSLLLGTGGTDTQYF; DNA: TGTGCCAGCAGCTTATTACTGGGCACAGGGGGAACAGATACGCAGTATTTT
size: -; D: -; V: TRBV28; J: TRBJ2-3; CDR3: CASRQGKGFADTQYF; DNA: TGTGCCAGCAGGCAGGGGAAGGGGTTCGCGGATACGCAGTATTTT
size: -; D: TRBD2; V: TRBV5-4; J: TRBJ2-2; CDR3: CASSRTSTGELFF; DNA: TGTGCCAGCAGCAGGACTAGCACCGGGGAGCTGTTTTTT
size: few; D: -; V: TRBV28; J: TRBJ1-3; CDR3: CASSPGASGNTIYF; DNA: TGTGCCAGCAGCCCCGGGGCCTCTGGAAACACCATATATTTT
size: -; D: -; V: TRBV7-9; J: TRBJ2-1; CDR3: CASSRDIRADEQFF; DNA: TGTGCCAGCAGCCGAGACATTAGGGCGGATGAGCAGTTCTTC
size: -; D: -; V: TRBV6-5; J: TRBJ1-2; CDR3: CASSSWGEVYGYTF; DNA: TGTGCCAGCAGTTCTTGGGGGGAGGTATATGGCTACACCTTC